The 30 T cell receptor beta chains reported below all come from one sample, sequenced in a study of liver allograft versus peripheral blood T cells. Background on the study: The authors compared T cell receptor repertoires in transplanted livers with recipients' peripheral blood repertoires.

TCRdb analysed the reads with MiXCR anew, one entry per CDR3 protein. The sample has approximately 5,300 distinct CDR3 sequences, around 15% seen once. These receptor sequences come from a human patient who had a liver transplant. Part of the T cells may come from the graft donor.

The rearrangement uses TRBV4-1 and TRBJ2-7; 9 positions agree with TRBD1. Trimming cost V 4 bases and J 4 bases; bases outside gene matches: 11. CDR3 length: 16 amino acids. Germline CDR1 MGHRA, CDR2 YSYEKL. CDR3: CASSLGPRDREYEQYF. CDR3 nucleotides: TGCGCCAGCAGCCTTGGCCCCCGGGACAGGGAATACGAGCAGTACTTC.

The chain carries TRBV12-3 or TRBV12-4 and TRBJ1-1; D gene uncertain. The CDR3 has 14 residues. The V gene lost 0 bases and the J gene lost 5 bases, with 10 bases spanning the gap. CDR3 nucleotides: TGTGCCAGCAGTTTAGCCGGACGAACAACTGAAGCTTTCTTT. Its translation: CASSLAGRTTEAFF.

By proportion, this clonotype is medium-sized (0.01 to 0.1%). In nucleotides, the CDR3 is TGTGCCATCAATCGACAAGAAGGAACCTACGAGCAGTACTTC. Protein: CAINRQEGTYEQYF. This chain links TRBV10-3 with TRBJ2-7; D is unclear. This CDR3 is built from 14 residues. Germline values: CDR1 ENHRY, CDR2 SYGVKD. Trimming cost V 7 bases and J 2 bases, with 15 bases left between them.

The chain's CDR3 is CASSQEAGGRDTQYF. Written as DNA, the CDR3 is TGTGCCAGCAGCCAGGAAGCGGGGGGGCGAGATACGCAGTATTTT. The chain carries TRBV3-1 and TRBJ2-3, with TRBD2 identical over 10 bases. The J segment lost 5 bases and the V segment lost 3 bases, leaving 5 bases of the junction unmatched. Germline values: CDR1 LGHDT, CDR2 YNNKEL (reference sequence). CDR3 length equals 15 residues.

For this clonotype: A clone one base away is much larger, so this may be a read error. This chain links TRBV6-1 with TRBJ2-1; 10 bases match TRBD1. Germline lookup yields CDR1 MNHNS and CDR2 SASEGT. CDR3 size: 12 residues. The chain's CDR3 is CANSYSTGGQFF. DNA for the CDR3: TGTGCCAACAGTTACTCGACAGGGGGCCAGTTCTTC.

This clonotype is labeled medium-sized (0.01 to 0.1%). The V gene is TRBV19, the J gene TRBJ1-5, with no clear D. CDR3 length: 14 amino acids. V was shortened by 0 bases and J by 4 bases, with 7 bases between the two germline ends. Germline values: CDR1 LNHDA, CDR2 SQIVND (reference sequence). CDR3 sequence reads: CASSIDHGNQPQHF. DNA of the CDR3: TGTGCCAGTAGTATAGATCATGGGAATCAGCCCCAGCATTTT.

This clonotype is deemed medium-sized. The chain combines TRBV5-4 with TRBJ1-2; tentatively, D is TRBD1 (5 bases). Looked up from germline, CDR1 is SGHNT and CDR2 is YYREEE (reference sequence). The CDR3 is 17 residues long. The V end lost 2 bases, the J end lost 2 bases, and 19 bases lay between the germline ends. The DNA for the CDR3 is TGTGCCAGCAGCTTCCGCGCAGGGAATGGAGTAAACTATGGCTACACCTTC. Protein product: CASSFRAGNGVNYGYTF.

This clonotype is medium-sized in the sample. The chain combines TRBV27 with TRBJ2-1; no reliable D call. V shed 0 bases and J shed 8 bases, with 11 bases lying between them. CDR1 is MNHEY and CDR2 is SMNVEV in the germline V gene (reference sequence). The length of the CDR3 is 14 residues. The CDR3: CASSLSPLNYEQFF. The CDR3 bases are TGTGCCAGCAGTTTATCTCCACTAAACTATGAGCAGTTCTTC.

In its sample, this clonotype was seen a few times. The chain carries TRBV6-2 or TRBV6-3 and TRBJ2-1; D gene ambiguous. Trimming cost V 6 bases and J 3 bases, with 15 bases left between them. This CDR3 contains 15 residues. The germline V gene has CDR1 MNHEY and CDR2 SVGEGT. The CDR3, as DNA: TGTGCCAGCAGACCTTGGGCTAGTTACTACAATGAGCAGTTCTTC. Encoded protein: CASRPWASYYNEQFF.

The genes are TRBV9 and TRBJ2-7; TRBD2 might be the D (7 bases). This CDR3 comprises 15 residues. The germline V and J ends were trimmed by 4 bases and 6 bases, with 20 bases remaining between them. Germline V gene sequence: CDR1 SGDLS, CDR2 YYNGEE. The CDR3 spells CASSPRGREPGEQYF. The CDR3 bases are TGTGCCAGCAGCCCCCGGGGGCGGGAGCCCGGCGAGCAGTACTTC.

This clonotype is termed medium-sized. V usage is TRBV10-3 and J usage is TRBJ2-7; 7 bases are shared with TRBD1. Germline CDR1 and CDR2: ENHRY and SYGVKD. The junction had 9 bases not matched to a gene; V was cut back by 8 bases and J by 5 bases. The CDR3 covers 13 residues. DNA for the CDR3: TGTGCCATCGCTGGACAGGTTCCAGACGAGCAGTACTTC. It is translated as CAIAGQVPDEQYF.

About this clonotype itself: A junction end diverges from the germline sequence, so it may reflect a read error. V gene TRBV7-3 combines with J gene TRBJ2-1; TRBD1 agrees at 9 bases. The CDR3 is made up of 15 amino acids. Germline loops: CDR1 SGHTA, CDR2 FQGTGA. The chain's CDR3 is CASSQTGGSYNEQLF. CDR3 coding DNA: TGTGCCAGCAGCCAGACAGGGGGGTCCTACAATGAGCAGTTATTC. Using reference TRBV7-3 and TRBJ2-1 for the parts outside the CDR3, the full variable domain is GAGVSQTPSNKVTEKGKYVELRCDPISGHTALYWYRQSLGQGPEFLIYFQGTGAADDSGLPNDRFFAVRPEGSVSTLKIQRTERGDSAVYLCASSQTGGSYNEQLFGPGTRLTVL.

The chain's CDR3 is CASSTGLAGGAAAQYF. CDR3 in DNA: TGTGCCAGCAGTACCGGACTAGCGGGAGGAGCTGCGGCCCAGTACTTC. The chain links TRBV12-3 or TRBV12-4 to TRBJ2-5; 14 positions agree with TRBD2. The CDR3 is made up of 16 amino acids. V shed 5 bases and J 9 bases; nucleotides not matched to a gene: 11.

In its sample, this clonotype ranks as medium-sized. CDR3 sequence reads: CASSYRPYEQYF. CDR3 coding DNA: TGTGCCAGCAGTTACAGGCCCTACGAGCAGTACTTC. The genes are TRBV6-6 and TRBJ2-7; D is undetermined. Trimming stripped 2 bases from V and 2 bases from J, with 4 bases between. The CDR3 covers 12 residues. CDR1 and CDR2 (germline): MNHNY, SVGAGI (reference sequence).

This clonotype was observed at least ten times. The chain is built from TRBV20-1 and TRBJ2-2; D is tentatively TRBD1 or TRBD2 (5 bases each). CDR1 and CDR2 from the germline V gene are DFQATT and SNEGSKA (reference sequence). Trimming took off 5 bases at V and 5 bases at J, with 15 bases between the two ends. CDR3 length equals 14 residues. CDR3 loop: CSAHRGDQTGELFF. The CDR3 DNA sequence: TGCAGTGCTCATAGAGGGGATCAGACCGGGGAGCTGTTTTTT.

The V gene is TRBV7-2, the J gene TRBJ2-5, with TRBD2 matching over 9 bases. The germline CDR1 and CDR2 sequences are SGHTA and FQGNSA. Unmatched junction bases numbered 8, after V lost 5 bases and J lost 4 bases. The length of the CDR3 is 15 residues. CDR3 DNA: TGTGCCAGCAGCCGCGTTGCGGGAGGGCCAGAGACCCAGTACTTC. Protein sequence: CASSRVAGGPETQYF.

With respect to this clonotype: This sequence may be a read error, since a much larger clone differs from it by one base. J is TRBJ2-7 and V is TRBV6-5, with 12 bases identical to TRBD2. CDR3 size: 21 residues. Germline V CDR1 and CDR2: MNHEY, SVGAGI. Trimming took 6 bases from V and 8 from J; bases not matched to a gene: 29. The chain's CDR3 is CASSSRRPGLAGPGGEYKQYF. As DNA, the CDR3 is TGTGCCAGCAGCTCAAGGCGTCCGGGACTAGCGGGCCCTGGAGGAGAATACAAGCAGTACTTC.

This clonotype is medium-sized within its sample. V usage is TRBV12-3 or TRBV12-4 and J usage is TRBJ1-2; the D gene is possibly TRBD1 (5 bases). This CDR3 comprises 11 residues. Trimming shortened V by 6 bases and J by 7 bases, and 9 bases separated the two germline ends. CDR3: CASSRGTGYTF. For the CDR3, the DNA is TGTGCCAGCAGCCGGGGGACTGGCTACACCTTC.

This clonotype has at least ten counts. The chain carries TRBV11-1 and TRBJ1-2; no reliable D call. The CDR3 contains 14 residues. Looked up from germline, CDR1 is SGHAT and CDR2 is FQDESV (reference sequence). Trimming removed 3 bases from V and 0 bases from J, with 8 bases in between. In DNA form, the CDR3 reads TGTGCCAGCAGCTTCGGCCAGACTAACTATGGCTACACCTTC. Residues: CASSFGQTNYGYTF.

This clonotype is labeled medium-sized. This chain links TRBV7-9 with TRBJ2-3; D gene ambiguous. V was cut by 1 base and J by 4 bases, with 9 bases left in between. The CDR3 is made up of 14 amino acids. Germline CDR1 reads SEHNR; CDR2 reads FQNEAQ (reference sequence). CDR3 in DNA: TGTGCCAGCAGCTTAGATGGCAGCTCAGATACGCAGTATTTT. It encodes CASSLDGSSDTQYF.

This clonotype is medium-sized in the sample. The chain couples TRBV5-4 to TRBJ1-2; 7 bases are a match to TRBD1. V lost 4 bases and J lost 8; bases outside the gene matches: 5. CDR1 is SGHNT and CDR2 is YYREEE in the germline V gene (reference sequence). The CDR3 covers 12 residues. This CDR3 reads CASSEGGAGYTF. For the CDR3, the DNA is TGTGCCAGCAGCGAAGGGGGCGCGGGCTACACCTTC. Based on the CDR3 plus reference TRBV5-4 and TRBJ1-2, the full variable domain is ETGVTQSPTHLIKTRGQQVTLRCSSQSGHNTVSWYQQALGQGPQFIFQYYREEENGRGNFPPRFSGLQFPNYSSELNVNALELDDSALYLCASSEGGAGYTFGSGTRLTVV.

This clonotype is medium-sized (0.01 to 0.1%). V usage is TRBV6-6 and J usage is TRBJ2-7; no definite D call. There are 14 residues in the CDR3. Germline lookup yields CDR1 MNHNY and CDR2 SVGAGI (reference sequence). V shed 2 bases and J shed 0 bases, with 8 bases lying between them. CDR3 in DNA: TGTGCCAGCAGTTACAGCAGGCTCTCCTACGAGCAGTACTTC. It yields the protein CASSYSRLSYEQYF.

This clonotype was counted between two and nine times. The V call is TRBV2, the J call TRBJ1-2; perhaps TRBD1 as D (5 bases). Germline V gene data show CDR1 as SNHLY and CDR2 as FYNNEI. CDR3 length equals 15 residues. V shed 3 bases and J shed 8 bases, with 19 bases lying between them. The CDR3 nucleotides are TGTGCCAGCAGTGATCAGGGCAGGAGGGCCCTAGGCTACACCTTC. Amino acids: CASSDQGRRALGYTF.

The V and J genes are TRBV2 and TRBJ2-7; weak D call: TRBD1 (6 bases). Per the germline V gene, CDR1 is SNHLY and CDR2 is FYNNEI. V lost 6 bases, J lost 2 bases, and 11 bases lay in between. The CDR3 totals 13 residues. As DNA, the CDR3 is TGTGCCAGCAGCCGGGACAAGACCTACGAGCAGTACTTC. Amino acid sequence: CASSRDKTYEQYF.

By sample share, this clonotype is medium-sized. The chain is built from TRBV19 and TRBJ2-1; a weak D match, TRBD1 (6 bases). This CDR3 has 14 residues. Germline V gene sequence: CDR1 LNHDA, CDR2 SQIVND (reference sequence). V was shortened by 7 bases and J by 3 bases, with 13 bases between the two germline ends. The CDR3 bases are TGTGCCAGTAAGGATCCGGACAGCTACAATGAGCAGTTCTTC. Amino acids: CASKDPDSYNEQFF.

Details on this clonotype: A much larger clone lies a single base off, so this may be a read error. The chain joins TRBV12-3 or TRBV12-4 to TRBJ2-7; D gene ambiguous. V was cut by 0 bases and J by 6 bases, with 12 bases left in between. This CDR3 region has 14 residues. The CDR3 DNA is TGTGCCAGCAGTTTAGCCTTGACAAGTTGCGAGCAGTACTTC. Translated, it gives CASSLALTSCEQYF.

This clonotype is medium-sized in the sample. The chain employs TRBV28 and TRBJ1-5; TRBD1 matches at 9 bases. J was trimmed by 7 bases and V by 5 bases; bases with no gene match: 9. CDR1 and CDR2 (germline): MDHEN, SYDVKM. This CDR3 comprises 15 residues. The CDR3 loop is CASSLPGQGGQPQHF. The CDR3 DNA is TGTGCCAGCAGTCTACCGGGACAGGGCGGCCAGCCCCAGCATTTT.

This clonotype was seen only a few times. The chain has TRBV6-5 and TRBJ1-1, with a tentative D call TRBD1 (5 bases). Trimming left V 5 bases short and J 5 bases short, with 18 bases between. CDR1 and CDR2 from the germline V gene are MNHEY and SVGAGI. The CDR3 has 15 amino acids. DNA of the CDR3: TGTGCCAGCAGTCCGACGGGACTGGGAGGGACTGAAGCTTTCTTT. It encodes CASSPTGLGGTEAFF.

This clonotype has ten or more counts. The J gene is TRBJ2-1, the V gene TRBV20-1; the D gene is possibly TRBD2 (5 bases). This CDR3 contains 15 residues. V lost 5 bases and J 0 bases, leaving 14 bases between the germline ends. Germline V gives CDR1 DFQATT, CDR2 SNEGSKA (reference sequence). CDR3 amino acids: CSAPSLGLSYNEQFF. The CDR3 region has the DNA TGCAGTGCTCCCTCACTCGGACTCTCCTACAATGAGCAGTTCTTC.

The DNA of the CDR3 is TGTGCCAGCAGCCAACCCCCAGGAAACACTGAAGCTTTCTTT. Translation: CASSQPPGNTEAFF. The chain combines TRBV14 with TRBJ1-1, with unresolved D. Germline CDR1 SGHDN, CDR2 FVKESK. The CDR3 covers 14 residues. V was shortened by 2 bases and J by 2 bases, with 9 bases between the two germline ends.